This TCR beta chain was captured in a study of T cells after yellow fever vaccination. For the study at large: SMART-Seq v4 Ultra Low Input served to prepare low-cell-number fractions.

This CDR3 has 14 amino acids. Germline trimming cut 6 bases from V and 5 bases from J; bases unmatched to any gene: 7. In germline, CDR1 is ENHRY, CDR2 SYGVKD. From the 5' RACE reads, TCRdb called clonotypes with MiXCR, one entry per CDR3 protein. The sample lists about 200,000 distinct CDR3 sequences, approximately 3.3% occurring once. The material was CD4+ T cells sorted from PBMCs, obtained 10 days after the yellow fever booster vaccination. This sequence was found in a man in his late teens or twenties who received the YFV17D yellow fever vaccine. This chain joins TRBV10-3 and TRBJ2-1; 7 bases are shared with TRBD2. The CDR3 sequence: CAISGVGTNNEQFF. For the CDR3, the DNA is TGTGCCATCAGCGGAGTTGGGACTAACAATGAGCAGTTCTTC.